This T cell receptor (beta chain) was sequenced for a study of CD8+ T cells in alopecia areata. V was shortened by 7 bases and J by 3 bases, with 10 bases between the two germline ends. From germline, CDR1 is SGHVS and CDR2 FQNEAQ. This CDR3 is built from 12 residues. A few counts support this clone. Treatment reported: oral pan-JAK inhibitor, 5-10 mg twice daily. cDNA serving as the sequencing template came from extracted, reverse transcribed RNA. Profiling relied on immunoSEQ multiplex PCR, and the TCRdb table lists in-frame clones only, not all of them. The sample holds roughly 150,000 clones; about 56% are singletons and the top ten take approximately 15%.

The sequence derives from a human donor with alopecia areata. The material was CD8+ T cells sorted from blood, obtained at week 4, from a patient treated with tofacitinib. This sequence joins TRBV7-8 and TRBJ2-7, with D possibly TRBD2 on 5 matching bases. This chain's CDR3 is CASTPGNYEQYF. The CDR3 region has the DNA TGTGCCAGCACCCCCGGGAACTACGAGCAGTACTTC.